Below are 19 T cell receptor beta chains sequenced from a single sample in a study of response to subunit inactivated influenza vaccine. MiXCR was run by TCRdb on the RT-PCR reads, yielding one entry per CDR3 protein. This table has over 400,000 distinct CDR3 sequences, 10% to 11% appearing once. The sample here was PBMCs from blood, taken 35 to 45 days after vaccination. Receptor source: a middle-aged man who received an inactivated influenza vaccine.

There are many counts of this clonotype. The V gene is TRBV20-1, the J gene TRBJ1-5, with D unresolved. V was shortened by 1 base and J by 6 bases, with 10 bases between the two germline ends. The CDR3 contains 13 residues. The germline V gene encodes CDR1 DFQATT and CDR2 SNEGSKA (reference sequence). The CDR3 region has the DNA TGCAGTGCTAGAGTCCCCGGGATTCAGCCCCAGCATTTT. It codes for CSARVPGIQPQHF.

This clonotype has just a few counts. This chain joins TRBV15 and TRBJ2-3; D is unclear. Trimming stripped 1 base from V and 4 bases from J, with 9 bases between. This CDR3 contains 14 residues. Per the germline V gene, CDR1 is LNHNV and CDR2 is YYDKDF (reference sequence). The CDR3 nucleotides are TGTGCCACCAGCAGAGTGGCGAACCCAGATACGCAGTATTTT. The encoded protein is CATSRVANPDTQYF.

The genes are TRBV5-1 and TRBJ2-1, with 8 bases fitting TRBD2. The V gene's germline CDR1 is SGHRS and CDR2 YFSETQ. With V trimmed by 4 bases and J by 4 bases, 10 bases remained unmatched. The CDR3 length is 16 residues. The CDR3 sequence is CASSPGAAGVYNEQFF. The DNA for the CDR3 is TGCGCCAGCAGCCCGGGGGCAGCGGGAGTATACAATGAGCAGTTCTTC.

The chain couples TRBV3-1 to TRBJ2-7, with unresolved D. V gave up 6 bases and J gave up 5 bases, with 8 bases separating them. The CDR3 loop spans 11 amino acids. Germline values: CDR1 LGHDT, CDR2 YNNKEL (reference sequence). The CDR3 nucleotides read TGTGCCAGCAGACGAGAAAACGAGCAGTACTTC. This codes for CASRRENEQYF.

This clonotype has only a few counts. The V call is TRBV2, the J call TRBJ1-5, with 7 bases matching TRBD1. CDR1 is SNHLY, CDR2 FYNNEI, per germline. The CDR3 contains 19 residues. The J segment lost 0 bases and the V segment lost 6 bases, leaving 17 bases of the junction unmatched. CDR3 DNA sequence: TGTGCCAGCAGCGTTCTCAGGGACAGCCCTACGCATAGCAATCAGCCCCAGCATTTT. Amino acid sequence: CASSVLRDSPTHSNQPQHF.

There are a few counts of this clonotype. The chain carries TRBV4-3 and TRBJ2-5, with 9 bases matching TRBD2. This CDR3 comprises 16 residues. CDR1 and CDR2 from the germline V gene are LGHNA and YSLEER. The ends lost 0 bases at V and 4 bases at J; junction bases unmatched: 6. The CDR3 DNA reads TGCGCCAGCAGCCAAGATCGGGGACTAGCCGGAGAGACCCAGTACTTC. It codes for CASSQDRGLAGETQYF.

The table lists this clonotype with many counts. J is TRBJ2-7 and V is TRBV20-1; D call uncertain. V lost 2 bases, J lost 6 bases, and 11 bases lay in between. Germline CDR1 is DFQATT and CDR2 is SNEGSKA (reference sequence). The CDR3 has 12 residues. The CDR3 region has the DNA TGCAGTGCTAGATACCTCTCCGGCGAGCAGTACTTC. Translated, it gives CSARYLSGEQYF.

Only one count was recorded for this clonotype. This could be a read error, since a much larger clone is one nucleotide away. V usage is TRBV24-1 and J usage is TRBJ2-3; D may be TRBD2 (5 bases). The V end was cut by 8 bases, the J end by 2 bases, with 13 bases between. CDR1 and CDR2 from the germline V gene are KGHDR and SFDVKD. CDR3 length equals 14 residues. This CDR3 reads CATNDYSPTDTQYF. The CDR3 DNA sequence: TGTGCCACCAATGACTATTCACCCACAGATACGCAGTATTTT.

The CDR3 region is CASSYAYNEQFF. In DNA, the CDR3 is TGTGCCAGCAGCTACGCTTACAATGAGCAGTTCTTC. The chain couples TRBV5-5 to TRBJ2-1, with unresolved D. CDR1 and CDR2 (germline): SGHKS, YYEKEE (reference sequence). CDR3 size: 12 residues. V lost 3 bases and J 4 bases, leaving 5 bases between the germline ends.

The chain couples TRBV6-2 or TRBV6-3 to TRBJ2-1, with 12 bases identical to TRBD2. V lost 5 bases and J lost 8; bases outside the gene matches: 10. The CDR3 spans 16 residues. Germline CDR1 MNHEY, CDR2 SVGEGT. The CDR3: CASSGGTSGLFDEQFF. In nucleotides, the CDR3 is TGTGCCAGCAGTGGGGGGACTAGCGGGCTTTTCGATGAGCAGTTCTTC.

At least ten counts were recorded for this clonotype. CDR3 loop: CASSQPYGEQYF. The CDR3 DNA follows: TGCGCCAGCAGCCAGCCGTACGGGGAGCAGTACTTC. The V call is TRBV4-1, the J call TRBJ2-7, with D unresolved. The CDR3 is 12 amino acids. In germline, CDR1 is MGHRA, CDR2 YSYEKL. V dropped 3 bases and J dropped 7 bases, with 10 bases sitting between them.

This clonotype was detected a few times. V usage is TRBV29-1 and J usage is TRBJ1-1, with D uncertain. Germline V CDR1 and CDR2: SQVTM, ANQGSEA. The ends were cut back, 6 bases at V and 0 bases at J, with 11 bases in the middle. The CDR3 is made up of 13 amino acids. The CDR3 protein is CSVQMGMNTEAFF. CDR3 in DNA: TGCAGCGTACAAATGGGGATGAACACTGAAGCTTTCTTT.

In its sample, this clonotype was seen many times. The V call is TRBV29-1, the J call TRBJ1-2; possible D gene TRBD1, 5 bases. The CDR3 loop spans 13 amino acids. Germline V gives CDR1 SQVTM, CDR2 ANQGSEA. V was shortened by 4 bases and J by 6 bases, with 15 bases between the two germline ends. The CDR3 nucleotides read TGCAGCGTTGGAATGGGGCGCATGCATGGCTACACCTTC. It is translated as CSVGMGRMHGYTF.

V gene TRBV10-3 combines with J gene TRBJ2-3, with 11 nucleotides matching TRBD2. The trim removed 10 bases at V and 1 base at J, leaving 10 bases unmatched. Looked up from germline, CDR1 is ENHRY and CDR2 is SYGVKD. The CDR3 loop spans 16 amino acids. CDR3 region: CANAQGTSGRTDTQYF. CDR3 nucleotide sequence: TGTGCCAACGCGCAAGGGACTAGCGGTCGCACAGATACGCAGTATTTT.

In its sample, this clonotype was seen many times. The chain couples TRBV21-1 to TRBJ2-1; the D call in the table, TRBD2, was not verified against the DNA. TRBV21-1 is an annotated pseudogene. The CDR3 consists of 20 residues. The CDR3 coding sequence is TGTGCCAGCAGCAAACGAAGGTGCGGGACTAGCGGGAGAATTCGCAATGAGCAGTTCTTC. Amino acids: CASSKRRCGTSGRIRNEQFF.

This clonotype was recorded a few times. J is TRBJ2-2 and V is TRBV5-1; TRBD1 might be the D (6 bases). Trimming took 2 bases from V and 1 from J, leaving 9 bases between them. The CDR3 extends over 15 amino acids. Germline V gene lookup returns CDR1 SGHRS and CDR2 YFSETQ. CDR3 region: CASSFNRVNTGELFF. For the CDR3, the DNA is TGCGCCAGCAGCTTTAACAGGGTGAACACCGGGGAGCTGTTTTTT.

This clonotype was seen more than once but under ten times. V is TRBV12-3 or TRBV12-4 and J is TRBJ2-1; D is perhaps TRBD1 (5 bases). The CDR3 is 14 amino acids. V was cut by 5 bases and J by 6 bases, with 14 bases left in between. CDR3 sequence reads: CASSLRGIGNEQFF. In DNA, the CDR3 is TGTGCCAGCAGTCTAAGGGGTATCGGCAATGAGCAGTTCTTC.

This clonotype has a count of ten or more. This chain connects TRBV18 to TRBJ2-5; D is possibly TRBD1 (6 bases). Between the trimmed V and J ends, which lost 4 bases and 4 bases, there was a span of 13 bases. The V gene's germline CDR1 is KGHSH and CDR2 LQKENI. This CDR3 contains 14 residues. CDR3: CASSQGTRGETQYF. CDR3 nucleotide sequence: TGTGCCAGCTCACAGGGGACACGGGGAGAGACCCAGTACTTC.

To note about this clonotype: Germline is not matched at one junction end, which may reflect a read error. CDR3: CASSDSVGGTQYF. The CDR3 DNA reads as TGTGCCAGCAGTGACTCGGTCGGGGGGACCCAGTACTTC. The gene calls are TRBV6-5 and TRBJ2-5, with D possibly TRBD2 on 6 matching bases. Looked up from germline, CDR1 is MNHEY and CDR2 is SVGAGI. The CDR3 consists of 13 residues.